A single sample gave rise to the 4 T cell receptor beta chains below, sequenced in a study of shared clonotypes between healthy human individuals. Assay: immunoSEQ multiplex PCR; the TCRdb copy retains only in-frame clones and omits some. The sample consists of under 1,900,000 clones, less than 99% of them appearing once. The specimen sequenced was naive CD4+ T cells sorted from blood. Subset here: CD45RA+ positively selected. These receptors were collected from a man aged 30 to 45 in good health.

The chain couples TRBV7-2 to TRBJ2-7; D gene uncertain. Germline V CDR1 and CDR2: SGHTA, FQGNSA. Trimming removed 5 bases from V and 2 bases from J, with 13 bases in between. The CDR3 sequence is 14 residues long. The chain's CDR3 is CASSPYRGAYEQYF. CDR3 in DNA: TGTGCCAGCAGCCCTTATCGCGGAGCCTACGAGCAGTACTTC.

The chain joins TRBV7-2 to TRBJ1-1; 7 bases match TRBD1. V gave up 5 bases and J gave up 4 bases; unmatched junction bases: 13. The germline V gene encodes CDR1 SGHTA and CDR2 FQGNSA. This CDR3 contains 16 residues. CDR3 sequence (DNA): TGTGCCAGCAGCCCGAAAACGATCAGGGGGAGCACTGAAGCTTTCTTT. Amino acids: CASSPKTIRGSTEAFF.

V and J are TRBV5-6 and TRBJ2-3; D remains ambiguous. CDR3 size: 12 residues. Germline values: CDR1 SGHDT, CDR2 YYEEEE. Trimming left V 4 bases short and J 5 bases short, with 8 bases between. CDR3 sequence reads: CASSASLDTQYF. DNA of the CDR3: TGTGCCAGCAGCGCGAGTTTAGATACGCAGTATTTT. Drawing the rest from reference TRBV5-6 and TRBJ2-3, the complete variable domain is DAGVTQSPTHLIKTRGQQVTLRCSPKSGHDTVSWYQQALGQGPQFIFQYYEEEERQRGNFPDRFSGHQFPNYSSELNVNALLLGDSALYLCASSASLDTQYFGPGTRLTVL.

V usage is TRBV5-1 and J usage is TRBJ2-5; 9 nucleotides match TRBD1. V shed 0 bases and J 2 bases; nucleotides not matched to a gene: 5. The length of the CDR3 is 16 residues. Germline loops: CDR1 SGHRS, CDR2 YFSETQ. The CDR3 DNA is TGCGCCAGCAGCTTGGGACAGGGGGGCCCTCAAGAGACCCAGTACTTC. Residues: CASSLGQGGPQETQYF.